The next 5 T cell receptor beta chains were all read from a single sample in a study of blood T cell repertoires in COVID-19. TCRdb keeps only in-frame clones here, not all; method: immunoSEQ multiplex PCR. Of under 75,000 clones listed, more than 75% are singletons. Sequences were obtained from peripheral blood. These receptors all come from a man between 60 and 75 years old with acute or convalescent COVID-19.

V usage is TRBV7-2 and J usage is TRBJ2-7; tentatively, D is TRBD1 (6 bases). Trimming cost V 3 bases and J 3 bases, with 12 bases left between them. The CDR3 contains 14 residues. CDR1 is SGHTA, CDR2 FQGNSA, per germline. The CDR3 spells CASSFRTEVYEQYF. Written as DNA, the CDR3 is TGTGCCAGCAGCTTCAGGACAGAGGTCTACGAGCAGTACTTC.

This clone was observed a few times. Other DNA sequences in this specimen translate into the identical CDR3. The chain combines TRBV5-1 with TRBJ1-2; 9 bases are a match to TRBD1. The CDR3 is 14 amino acids. Germline trimming cut 0 bases from V and 8 bases from J; bases unmatched to any gene: 5. Germline V gene lookup returns CDR1 SGHRS and CDR2 YFSETQ. CDR3 in DNA: TGCGCCAGCAGCTTGGGGGACAGGGCGGGCGGCTACACCTTC. Translation: CASSLGDRAGGYTF.

CDR3 region: CASSLAINGVTNEKLFF. DNA for the CDR3: TGTGCCAGCAGCTTAGCAATCAACGGGGTAACTAATGAAAAACTGTTTTTT. V gene TRBV7-8 combines with J gene TRBJ1-4; D is ambiguous. Germline V gene lookup returns CDR1 SGHVS and CDR2 FQNEAQ. Trimming shortened V by 0 bases and J by 1 base, and 12 bases separated the two germline ends. The length of the CDR3 is 17 residues.

A single count supports this clone. The V call is TRBV18, the J call TRBJ2-1; 15 bases align to TRBD2. This CDR3 spans 19 amino acids. V was clipped by 0 bases and J by 0 bases; unmatched bases: 3. Germline values: CDR1 KGHSH, CDR2 LQKENI. This chain's CDR3 is CASSPPGLAGGSSYNEQFF. CDR3 nucleotides: TGTGCCAGCTCACCACCGGGACTAGCGGGGGGTAGCTCCTACAATGAGCAGTTCTTC.

In DNA form, the CDR3 reads TGCGCCAGCAGCCAAGAATTGGTAGGAGGTTACGAGCAGTACTTC. This sequence encodes CASSQELVGGYEQYF. This rearrangement joins TRBV4-1 to TRBJ2-7; D might be TRBD2 (5 bases). V lost 0 bases and J 4 bases, leaving 13 bases between the germline ends. Germline CDR1 MGHRA, CDR2 YSYEKL. The CDR3 has 15 residues.